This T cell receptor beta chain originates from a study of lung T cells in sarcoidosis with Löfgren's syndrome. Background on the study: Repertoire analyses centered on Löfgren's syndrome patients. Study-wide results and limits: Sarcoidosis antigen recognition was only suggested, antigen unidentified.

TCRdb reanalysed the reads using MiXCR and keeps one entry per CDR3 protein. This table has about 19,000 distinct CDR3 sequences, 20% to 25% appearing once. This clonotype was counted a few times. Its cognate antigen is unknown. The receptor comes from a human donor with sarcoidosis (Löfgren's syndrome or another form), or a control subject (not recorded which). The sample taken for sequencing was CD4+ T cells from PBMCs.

The CDR3 here is CAISGHGVYEQYF. DNA for the CDR3: TGTGCCATCAGTGGGCACGGGGTTTACGAGCAGTACTTC. The chain combines TRBV10-3 with TRBJ2-7; perhaps TRBD2 as D (5 bases). Trimming left V 4 bases short and J 4 bases short, with 11 bases between. The CDR3 has 13 amino acids. CDR1 is ENHRY, CDR2 SYGVKD, per germline.